This T cell receptor beta chain was found in a study of OX40 agonist ivuxolimab in advanced cancers. Study-wide context: The patients got ivuxolimab, which is an agonistic anti-OX40 (CD134) antibody. Enrolled patients in dose escalation had cancers that were hepatocellular carcinoma, melanoma, renal cell or head and neck cancer. Of mixed ages from 23 to 79 and averaging roughly 66 years, the group was around 78% male.

Sampled blood was obtained at baseline, cycle 4 day 1, and cycle 7 day 1. Clones were read by immunoSEQ multiplex PCR, and TCRdb kept only the in-frame ones, dropping some. The sample records about 71,000 clones, over 80% being singletons. This sequence was found in an adult with an advanced solid tumor such as melanoma, head and neck, liver or kidney cancer. Sequenced material: CD4+ or CD8+ T cells sorted from blood, taken in a trial of the OX40 agonist ivuxolimab.

The CDR3 sequence is CASSFRTSGYPDTQYF. CDR3 nucleotide sequence: TGTGCCAGCAGCTTCAGGACTAGCGGGTATCCAGATACGCAGTATTTT. The rearrangement links TRBV4-2 to TRBJ2-3; 11 nucleotides line up with TRBD2. Germline-derived CDR1 and CDR2 are LGHNA and YNFKEQ. CDR3 length: 16 residues. The V segment lost 5 bases and the J segment 4 bases; nucleotides outside the gene matches: 8.